The present T cell receptor (beta chain) was sequenced within a study of cytomegalovirus exposure and HLA in healthy donors. Turning to this clone: What it binds is not known.

Study results and caveats: The study put 150 to 200 TCR beta chains on its list as cytomegalovirus-associated.

The CDR3 spans 15 residues. Germline assignment: CDR1 LNHDA and CDR2 SQIVND (reference sequence). V lost 7 bases and J 7 bases, leaving 23 bases between the germline ends. The PCR contained 60 Vbeta and 13 Jbeta primers. Libraries were prepared by immunoSEQ multiplex PCR; TCRdb keeps only in-frame clonotypes and omits some of them. The sample has approximately 150,000 clones, about 85% seen once. V is TRBV19 and J is TRBJ2-7; tentatively, D is TRBD1 (6 bases). The source material was PBMCs. The TCR originated in a boy between 2 and 10 years old in good health and CMV-seronegative. CDR3 protein: CASTRSIRGRWEQYF. As DNA, the CDR3 is TGTGCCAGTACCCGATCCATCAGGGGCCGTTGGGAGCAGTACTTC.